Included here is one T cell receptor beta chain sequence, with context. Antigen: not known. This entry belongs to a study of cytomegalovirus exposure and HLA in healthy donors. Looking at the study overall: One earlier analysis, a look at roughly 180 million T cells, found some 100 million unique TCR beta sequences.

The study, taken as a whole, reports: Testing in vitro showed three CMV-associated chains specific for CMV antigens. As was reported, the HLA-A and HLA-B alleles of most subjects were accurately predicted from TCR beta sequences.

There were likely unrecorded immune exposures, though donors were nominally healthy when sampled. This CDR3 contains 13 residues. Germline V gene sequence: CDR1 MNHEY, CDR2 SVGAGI. J lost 7 bases, V lost 6 bases, and 4 bases had no gene match. PCR involved 60 Vbeta and 13 Jbeta primers. TCRdb's table, derived via immunoSEQ multiplex PCR, lists solely in-frame clones and lacks some. The repertoire has fewer than 200,000 clones, about 88% of them found once; the top ten carry around 0.25%. The V gene is TRBV6-5, the J gene TRBJ1-5, with TRBD1 matching 9 bases. Sequenced sample: PBMCs. This TCR was recovered from a girl less than two years old in good health and CMV-seronegative. The CDR3 reads CASRRTGAQPQHF. The CDR3 coding sequence is TGTGCCAGCAGAAGGACAGGGGCACAGCCCCAGCATTTT.